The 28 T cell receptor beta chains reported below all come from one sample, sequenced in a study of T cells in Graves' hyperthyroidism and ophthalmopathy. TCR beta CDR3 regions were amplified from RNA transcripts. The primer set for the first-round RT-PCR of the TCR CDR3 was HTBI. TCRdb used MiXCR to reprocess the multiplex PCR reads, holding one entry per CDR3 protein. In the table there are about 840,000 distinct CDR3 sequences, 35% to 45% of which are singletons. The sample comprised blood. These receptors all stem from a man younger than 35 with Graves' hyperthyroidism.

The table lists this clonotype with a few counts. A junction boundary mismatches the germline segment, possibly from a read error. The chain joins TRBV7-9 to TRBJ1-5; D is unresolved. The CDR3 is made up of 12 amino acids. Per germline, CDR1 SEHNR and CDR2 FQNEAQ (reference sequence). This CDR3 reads CASTLIQTPQHF. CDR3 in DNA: TGTGCCAGCACCTTAATCCAAACGCCCCAGCATTTT.

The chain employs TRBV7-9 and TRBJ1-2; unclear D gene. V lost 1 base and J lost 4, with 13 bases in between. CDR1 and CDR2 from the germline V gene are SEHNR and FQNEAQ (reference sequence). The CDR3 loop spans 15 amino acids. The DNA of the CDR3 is TGTGCCAGCAGCTTAGAGGTGTCAGGAGGCTATGGCTACACCTTC. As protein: CASSLEVSGGYGYTF.

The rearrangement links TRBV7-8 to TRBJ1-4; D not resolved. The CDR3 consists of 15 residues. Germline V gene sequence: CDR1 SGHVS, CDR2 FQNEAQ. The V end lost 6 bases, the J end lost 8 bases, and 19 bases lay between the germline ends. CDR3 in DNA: TGTGCCAGCAGTCCCCCCGAAGGGTTTGGCGAAAAACTGTTTTTT. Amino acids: CASSPPEGFGEKLFF. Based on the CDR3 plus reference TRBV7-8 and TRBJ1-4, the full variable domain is GAGVSQSPRYKVAKRGQDVALRCDPISGHVSLFWYQQALGQGPEFLTYFQNEAQLDKSGLPSDRFFAERPEGSVSTLKIQRTQQEDSAVYLCASSPPEGFGEKLFFGSGTQLSVL.

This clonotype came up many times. CDR3 DNA sequence: TGTGCCAACCCACCCAACAGCGCAATAACTGAAGCTTTCTTT. Its translation: CANPPNSAITEAFF. The chain couples TRBV19 to TRBJ1-1, with D unclear. The V and J ends lost 10 bases and 5 bases respectively, with 20 bases between them. Germline loops: CDR1 LNHDA, CDR2 SQIVND (reference sequence). The CDR3 consists of 14 residues.

CDR3 DNA: TGTGCCAGCAGCTTTTACACAGGGGGCTCTGGAAACACCATATATTTT. This sequence encodes CASSFYTGGSGNTIYF. J is TRBJ1-3 and V is TRBV7-2; 8 positions match TRBD1. Germline CDR1 is SGHTA and CDR2 is FQGNSA. V lost 3 bases, J lost 0 bases, and 4 bases stayed unmatched. This CDR3 has 16 residues.

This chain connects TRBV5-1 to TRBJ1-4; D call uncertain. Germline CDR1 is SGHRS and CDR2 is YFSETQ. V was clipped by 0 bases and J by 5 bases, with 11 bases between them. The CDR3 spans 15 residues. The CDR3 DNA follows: TGCGCCAGCAGCTTGGCGGGGTCGCACAATGAAAAACTGTTTTTT. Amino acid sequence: CASSLAGSHNEKLFF.

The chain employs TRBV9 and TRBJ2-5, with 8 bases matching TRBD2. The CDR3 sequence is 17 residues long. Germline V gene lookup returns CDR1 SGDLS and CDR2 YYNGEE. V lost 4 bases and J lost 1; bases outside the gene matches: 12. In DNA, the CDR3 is TGTGCCAGCAGCCCCCTCGAAGGCGGGAGGCCCCAAGAGACCCAGTACTTC. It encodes CASSPLEGGRPQETQYF.

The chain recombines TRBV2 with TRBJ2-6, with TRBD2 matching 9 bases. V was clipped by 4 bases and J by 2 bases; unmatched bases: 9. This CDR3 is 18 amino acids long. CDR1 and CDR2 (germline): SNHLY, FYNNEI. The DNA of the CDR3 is TGTGCCAGCAGTGGAAAGGTAGCGGGAGCCCCTGGGGCCAACGTCCTGACTTTC. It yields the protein CASSGKVAGAPGANVLTF.

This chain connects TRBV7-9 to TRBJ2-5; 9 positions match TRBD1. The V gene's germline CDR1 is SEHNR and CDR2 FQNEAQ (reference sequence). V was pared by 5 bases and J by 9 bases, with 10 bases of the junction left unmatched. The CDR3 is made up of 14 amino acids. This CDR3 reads CASSGTGRRQPQYF. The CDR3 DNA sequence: TGTGCCAGCAGCGGGACAGGGCGGAGGCAGCCCCAGTACTTC.

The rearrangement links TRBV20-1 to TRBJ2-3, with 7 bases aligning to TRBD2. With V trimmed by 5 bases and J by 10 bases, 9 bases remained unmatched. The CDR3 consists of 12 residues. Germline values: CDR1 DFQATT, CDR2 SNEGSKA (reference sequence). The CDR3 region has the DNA TGCAGTGCTTCCCCTGGGACTATCGCGCAGTATTTT. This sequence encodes CSASPGTIAQYF.

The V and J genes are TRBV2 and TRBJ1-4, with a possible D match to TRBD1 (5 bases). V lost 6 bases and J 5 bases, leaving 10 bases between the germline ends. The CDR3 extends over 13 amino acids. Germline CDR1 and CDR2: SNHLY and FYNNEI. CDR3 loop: CASSAGGNEKLFF. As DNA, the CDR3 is TGTGCCAGCAGCGCTGGGGGGAATGAAAAACTGTTTTTT.

DNA of the CDR3: TGCAGTGACATGCAGGACGGCTACTATAATTCACCCCTCCACTTT. Amino acids: CSDMQDGYYNSPLHF. The genes are TRBV29-1 and TRBJ1-6; D uncertain. The germline gives CDR1 SQVTM, CDR2 ANQGSEA. This CDR3 is built from 15 residues. Filled out from reference TRBV29-1 and TRBJ1-6, the complete variable domain reads SAVISQKPSRDICQRGTSLTIQCQVDSQVTMMFWYRQQPGQSLTLIATANQGSEATYESGFVIDKFPISRPNLTFSTLTVSNMSPEDSSIYLCSDMQDGYYNSPLHFGNGTRLTVT.

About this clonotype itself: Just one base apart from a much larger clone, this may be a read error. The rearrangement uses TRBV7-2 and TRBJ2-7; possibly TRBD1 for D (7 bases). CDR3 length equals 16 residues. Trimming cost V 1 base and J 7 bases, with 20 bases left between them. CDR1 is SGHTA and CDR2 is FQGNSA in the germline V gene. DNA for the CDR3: TGTGCCAGCAGCTTAGGTGCGGGACAGCCTGCGAGTGAGCAGTACTTC. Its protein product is CASSLGAGQPASEQYF.

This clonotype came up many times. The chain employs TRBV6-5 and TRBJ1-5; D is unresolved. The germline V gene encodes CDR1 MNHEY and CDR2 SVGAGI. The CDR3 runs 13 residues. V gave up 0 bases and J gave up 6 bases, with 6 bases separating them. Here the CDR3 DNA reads TGTGCCAGCAGTTACTCGACTGGTCAGCCCCAGCATTTT. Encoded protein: CASSYSTGQPQHF.

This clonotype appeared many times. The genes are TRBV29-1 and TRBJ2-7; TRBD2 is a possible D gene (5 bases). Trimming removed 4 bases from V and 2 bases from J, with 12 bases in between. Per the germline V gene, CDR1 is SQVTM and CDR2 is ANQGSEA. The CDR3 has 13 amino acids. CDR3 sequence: CSVGLGNTYEQYF. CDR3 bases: TGCAGCGTTGGCCTCGGGAATACCTACGAGCAGTACTTC.

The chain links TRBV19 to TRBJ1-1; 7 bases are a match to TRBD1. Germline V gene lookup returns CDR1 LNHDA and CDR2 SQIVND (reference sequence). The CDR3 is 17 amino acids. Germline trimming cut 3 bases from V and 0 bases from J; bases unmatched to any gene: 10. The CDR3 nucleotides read TGTGCCAGTAGTATTCCCCTTATCGACAGGGTGAACACTGAAGCTTTCTTT. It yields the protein CASSIPLIDRVNTEAFF.

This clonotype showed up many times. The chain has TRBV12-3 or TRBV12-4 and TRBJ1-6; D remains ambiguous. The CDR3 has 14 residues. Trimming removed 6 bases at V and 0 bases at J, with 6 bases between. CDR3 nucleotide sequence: TGTGCCAGCAGCAAGAGCTCCTATAATTCACCCCTCCACTTT. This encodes CASSKSSYNSPLHF.

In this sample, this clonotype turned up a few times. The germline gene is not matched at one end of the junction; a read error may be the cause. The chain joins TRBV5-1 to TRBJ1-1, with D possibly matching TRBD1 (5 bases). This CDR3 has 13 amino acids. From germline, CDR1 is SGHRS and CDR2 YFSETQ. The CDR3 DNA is TGTGCCAGCAGCCGGGGGGGTCACACTGAAGCTTTCTTT. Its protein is CASSRGGHTEAFF.

CDR3 region: CAREGVGQPQHF. CDR3 in DNA: TGTGCTAGGGAAGGGGTTGGGCAGCCCCAGCATTTT. The V and J genes are TRBV10-3 and TRBJ1-5; weak D call: TRBD1 (5 bases). CDR1 and CDR2 from the germline V gene are ENHRY and SYGVKD. The CDR3 has 12 residues.

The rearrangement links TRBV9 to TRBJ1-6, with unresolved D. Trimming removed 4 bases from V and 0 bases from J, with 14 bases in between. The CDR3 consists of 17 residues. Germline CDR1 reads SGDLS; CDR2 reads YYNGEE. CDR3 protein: CASSQEVQSSYNSPLHF. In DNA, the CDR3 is TGTGCCAGCAGCCAAGAGGTGCAAAGCTCCTATAATTCACCCCTCCACTTT.

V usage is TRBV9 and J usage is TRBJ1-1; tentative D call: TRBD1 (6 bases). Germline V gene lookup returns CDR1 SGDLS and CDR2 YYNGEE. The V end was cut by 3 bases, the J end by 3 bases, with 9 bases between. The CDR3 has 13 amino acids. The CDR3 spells CASSGGQYTEAFF. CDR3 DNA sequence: TGTGCCAGCAGCGGGGGGCAGTACACTGAAGCTTTCTTT.

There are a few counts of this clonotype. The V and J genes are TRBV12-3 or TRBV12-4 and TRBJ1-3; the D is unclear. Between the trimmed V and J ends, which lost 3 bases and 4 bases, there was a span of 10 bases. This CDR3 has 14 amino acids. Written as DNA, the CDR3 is TGTGCCAGCAGTTTCCTTTTATGGGGAAACACCATATATTTT. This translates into CASSFLLWGNTIYF.

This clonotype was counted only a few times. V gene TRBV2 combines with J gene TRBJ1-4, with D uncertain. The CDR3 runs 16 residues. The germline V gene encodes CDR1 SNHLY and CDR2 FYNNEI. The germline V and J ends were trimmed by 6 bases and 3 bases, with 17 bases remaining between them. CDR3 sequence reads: CASSPIGRAANEKLFF. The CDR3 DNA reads TGTGCCAGCAGCCCCATCGGTAGGGCGGCTAATGAAAAACTGTTTTTT. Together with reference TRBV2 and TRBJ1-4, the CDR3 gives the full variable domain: EPEVTQTPSHQVTQMGQEVILRCVPISNHLYFYWYRQILGQKVEFLVSFYNNEISEKSEIFDDQFSVERPDGSNFTLKIRSTKLEDSAMYFCASSPIGRAANEKLFFGSGTQLSVL.

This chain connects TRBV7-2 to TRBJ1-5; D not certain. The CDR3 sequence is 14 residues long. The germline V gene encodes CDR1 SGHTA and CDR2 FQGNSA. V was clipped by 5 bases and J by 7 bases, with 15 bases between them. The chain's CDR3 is CASSPVRGAQPQHF. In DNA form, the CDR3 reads TGTGCCAGCAGCCCGGTGCGGGGTGCCCAGCCCCAGCATTTT.

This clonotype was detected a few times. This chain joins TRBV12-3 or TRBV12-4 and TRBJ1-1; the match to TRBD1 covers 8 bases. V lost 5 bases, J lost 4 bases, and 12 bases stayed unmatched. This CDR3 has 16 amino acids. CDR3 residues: CASSPPTGDGVTEAFF. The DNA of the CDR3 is TGTGCCAGCAGTCCCCCGACAGGGGACGGAGTCACTGAAGCTTTCTTT.

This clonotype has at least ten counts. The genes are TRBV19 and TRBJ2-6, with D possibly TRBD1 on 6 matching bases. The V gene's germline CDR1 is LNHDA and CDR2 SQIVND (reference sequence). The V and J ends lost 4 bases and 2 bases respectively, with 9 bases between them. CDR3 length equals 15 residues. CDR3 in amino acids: CASSRDKPGANVLTF. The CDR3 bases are TGTGCCAGTAGTAGGGACAAGCCTGGGGCCAACGTCCTGACTTTC.

This CDR3 reads CASSTSGGYQETQYF. In nucleotides, the CDR3 is TGTGCCAGCAGCACTAGCGGGGGGTACCAAGAGACCCAGTACTTC. The rearrangement joins TRBV9 to TRBJ2-5; TRBD2 matches at 12 bases. CDR3 length equals 15 residues. V lost 4 bases, J lost 0 bases, and 1 base stayed unmatched. The germline gives CDR1 SGDLS, CDR2 YYNGEE.

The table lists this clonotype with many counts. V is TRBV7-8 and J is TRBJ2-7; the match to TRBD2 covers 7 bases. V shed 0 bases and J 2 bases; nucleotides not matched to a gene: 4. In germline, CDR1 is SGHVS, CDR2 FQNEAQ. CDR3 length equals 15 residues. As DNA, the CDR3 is TGTGCCAGCAGCTTAGCGGGGGGGATTCCCTACGAGCAGTACTTC. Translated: CASSLAGGIPYEQYF.